The rows below give T cell receptor beta chains drawn from one sample of a study of T-cell reconstitution after alpha-beta-depleted transplantation in children. Each CDR3 protein is one row after TCRdb ran MiXCR on the PCR reads. The data hold 170,000 or so distinct CDR3 sequences, with more than 6.5% observed a single time. This specimen consisted of PBMCs from the stem cell graft donor, obtained from the stem cell graft. The source is a human donor who donated a stem cell graft to a child with Wiskott-Aldrich syndrome. The CDR3 runs from the conserved cysteine through the conserved F or W. A D gene is named only where the DNA matches it firmly. Clone size, where shown, is once, few, many, or a class for clones that have expanded.

CDR3 protein,CDR3 DNA,V gene,D gene,J gene,clone size
CASSPIVKSDTQYF,TGTGCCAGCAGTCCCATCGTCAAATCAGATACGCAGTATTTT,TRBV27,NA,TRBJ2-3,many
CSARVPPGLAGGRATGELFF,TGCAGTGCTAGAGTCCCTCCCGGGCTAGCGGGGGGGCGGGCCACCGGGGAGCTGTTTTTT,TRBV20-1,TRBD2,TRBJ2-2,NA
CASSYSGQGYEQFF,TGTGCCAGCAGTTACTCGGGACAGGGGTATGAGCAGTTCTTC,TRBV6-5,TRBD1,TRBJ2-1,many
CASSRLGILIGNTIYF,TGTGCCAGCAGCCGACTAGGGATCTTAATCGGAAACACCATATATTTT,TRBV3-1,NA,TRBJ1-3,many
CSASRWESLSHEQFF,TGCAGTGCTAGCCGGTGGGAGAGTCTCAGTCATGAGCAGTTCTTC,TRBV20-1,NA,TRBJ2-1,many
CASSPGSGTNNEQFF,TGTGCCAGCAGCCCCGGGTCCGGGACTAACAATGAGCAGTTCTTC,TRBV11-2,TRBD2,TRBJ2-1,many
CASKKEGNYGYTF,TGTGCCAGCAAAAAAGAGGGGAACTATGGCTACACCTTC,TRBV12-3/TRBV12-4,NA,TRBJ1-2,many
CASSLDRAGEAFF,TGCGCCAGCAGCTTGGACAGGGCCGGTGAAGCTTTCTTT,TRBV5-1,NA,TRBJ1-1,NA
CSAFRGGWGNQPQHF,TGCAGTGCCTTTAGGGGGGGCTGGGGCAATCAGCCCCAGCATTTT,TRBV20-1,NA,TRBJ1-5,many
CASSLATWRGQRRHEQYF,TGTGCCAGCAGTTTAGCTACCTGGAGGGGCCAGCGGCGCCACGAGCAGTACTTC,TRBV12-3/TRBV12-4,NA,TRBJ2-7,many
CASTPRSGSTDTQYF,TGTGCCAGCACCCCTAGGAGCGGGAGCACAGATACGCAGTATTTT,TRBV7-2,NA,TRBJ2-3,NA
CSASGFSYEQYF,TGCAGTGCTTCGGGGTTCTCCTACGAGCAGTACTTC,TRBV20-1,NA,TRBJ2-7,many
CASSAWAARQGGTEAFF,TGTGCCAGCAGTGCCTGGGCTGCTCGACAGGGTGGAACTGAAGCTTTCTTT,TRBV6-1,TRBD1,TRBJ1-1,many
CASSLGGIEKLFF,TGTGCCAGCAGTTTAGGTGGTATTGAAAAACTGTTTTTT,TRBV12-3/TRBV12-4,NA,TRBJ1-4,few
CASSYSPTGPNNEKLFF,TGTGCCAGCAGTTACTCGCCGACAGGGCCTAATAATGAAAAACTGTTTTTT,TRBV6-5,TRBD1,TRBJ1-4,many
CASSSMDREHGQYF,TGCGCCAGCAGCTCCATGGACAGGGAACACGGGCAGTACTTC,TRBV5-1,TRBD1,TRBJ2-7,many
CASSRTKNTGELFF,TGTGCCAGCAGCCGGACTAAGAACACCGGGGAGCTGTTTTTT,TRBV6-1,NA,TRBJ2-2,many
CSAPTQGGAGYTF,TGCAGTGCTCCTACACAGGGGGGGGCTGGCTACACCTTC,TRBV20-1,TRBD1,TRBJ1-2,many
CASSPKRDRVYEQYF,TGTGCCAGCAGCCCGAAGAGGGACAGGGTGTACGAGCAGTACTTC,TRBV7-8,TRBD1,TRBJ2-7,few
CASSEGQPNSPLHF,TGTGCCAGCAGTGAGGGACAGCCCAATTCACCCCTCCACTTT,TRBV25-1,TRBD1,TRBJ1-6,many
CASTEGSLTYGYTF,TGTGCCAGCACCGAGGGAAGTTTGACCTATGGCTACACCTTC,TRBV2,NA,TRBJ1-2,NA
CASSTGPNTEAFF,TGTGCCAGCAGCACAGGGCCGAACACTGAAGCTTTCTTT,TRBV7-9,NA,TRBJ1-1,many
CSAWTGSNQPQHF,TGCAGTGCTTGGACAGGGAGCAATCAGCCCCAGCATTTT,TRBV20-1,TRBD1,TRBJ1-5,many
CASSLASGGPDTQYF,TGCGCCAGCAGCTTGGCCAGCGGGGGACCAGATACGCAGTATTTT,TRBV5-1,TRBD2,TRBJ2-3,many
CASRTGGPIQETQYF,TGCGCCAGCAGGACAGGGGGCCCGATCCAAGAGACCCAGTACTTC,TRBV5-1,TRBD1,TRBJ2-5,many
CSVRQSSYEQYF,TGCAGCGTTCGACAGAGCTCCTACGAGCAGTACTTC,TRBV29-1,NA,TRBJ2-7,many
CSARVQQETQYF,TGCAGTGCTAGAGTGCAGCAGGAGACCCAGTACTTC,TRBV20-1,NA,TRBJ2-5,few
CASSVGGTYGYTF,TGTGCCAGCAGCGTAGGGGGGACATATGGCTACACCTTC,TRBV9,NA,TRBJ1-2,many
CASTPRDTYNEQFF,TGTGCCAGCACTCCGAGGGACACCTACAATGAGCAGTTCTTC,TRBV12-3/TRBV12-4,NA,TRBJ2-1,many